This T cell receptor (beta chain) was captured by sequencing in a study of regulatory T cells in long-lasting Graves disease. Specified time point: newly diagnosed GD, antithyroid drugs for less than 3 months. Generation of the TCR library employed RNA extracted from PBMCs. Patient provenance is recorded as an endocrinology department in Xi'an, China. With iRepertoire HTBI primers and Arm-PCR of CDR3 regions, TCR beta libraries were built. TCRdb itself ran the multiplex PCR reads through MiXCR, one entry per CDR3 protein. This table has more than 400,000 distinct CDR3 sequences, roughly 17% appearing once. The table lists this clonotype with many counts. The CDR3 length is 17 residues. Trimming at V came to 5 bases and at J to 1 base, leaving 7 bases not matched to a gene. CDR1 MNHEY and CDR2 SMNVEV come from the germline V gene (reference sequence). This sample also appeared in a second study, on T cells in Graves' hyperthyroidism and ophthalmopathy.

The chain couples TRBV27 to TRBJ2-3, with TRBD2 matching 12 bases. The sequencing here drew on peripheral blood mononuclear cells (PBMCs), taken at new diagnosis, from a patient treated with antithyroid drugs. The sequence derives from a woman in her twenties or thirties with Graves disease. The chain's CDR3 is CASSARLAGAGTDTQYF. CDR3 in DNA: TGTGCCAGCAGTGCCCGACTAGCGGGAGCGGGCACAGATACGCAGTATTTT.